The sequence of this T cell receptor (beta chain) was determined in a study of glioma-infiltrating T cells after dendritic cell vaccination. The PCR used 60 V beta and 13 J beta primers. Libraries were prepared by immunoSEQ multiplex PCR; TCRdb keeps only in-frame clonotypes and omits some of them. The sample holds fewer than 75,000 clones; approximately 87% are singletons and the top ten take roughly 8.5%. This clone occurred once. Its antigen is unknown. Study-level points and caveats: TCR clonality showed no direct relationship with survival.

Per the germline V gene, CDR1 is LGHNA and CDR2 is YSLEER. The CDR3 spans 13 residues. V shed 6 bases and J shed 8 bases, with 16 bases lying between them. Specified time point: after dendritic cell vaccination, including at tumor progression/relapse. This TCR was recovered from a human donor with glioblastoma. V is TRBV4-3 and J is TRBJ1-1, with D perhaps TRBD1 (5 bases). The specimen was blood, collected after dendritic cell vaccination. Here the CDR3 reads CASRQNTGTEAFF. The CDR3, as DNA: TGCGCCAGCAGGCAGAACACAGGTACCGAAGCTTTCTTT.